Shown below are 25 T cell receptor beta chains from a single sample sequenced in a study of cytomegalovirus exposure and HLA in healthy donors. Sequencing was performed with immunoSEQ multiplex PCR; in TCRdb, only in-frame clones are kept and a portion is missing. The sample has around 180,000 clones, more than 80% seen once; the top ten hold around 7%. The sample comprised PBMCs. The receptors were sampled from a man younger than 35 in good health and CMV-seropositive.

The CDR3 sequence: CASSLASAGPYEQYF. Here the CDR3 DNA reads TGTGCCAGCAGCTTGGCTTCAGCGGGCCCCTACGAGCAGTACTTC. The chain couples TRBV5-4 to TRBJ2-7; TRBD2 might be the D (6 bases). Germline CDR1 reads SGHNT; CDR2 reads YYREEE (reference sequence). The V and J ends lost 0 bases and 2 bases respectively, with 12 bases between them. This CDR3 spans 15 amino acids.

The chain employs TRBV4-1 and TRBJ2-5; 11 bases are shared with TRBD2. CDR1 MGHRA and CDR2 YSYEKL come from the germline V gene. Trimming removed 4 bases from V and 5 bases from J; junction bases left unmatched: 12. This CDR3 comprises 17 residues. For the CDR3, the DNA is TGCGCCAGCAGCCTCGGGGGTAGCGGGAGGGCCGCGGAGACCCAGTACTTC. This gives the protein CASSLGGSGRAAETQYF.

This clone occurred once. The rearrangement joins TRBV10-1 to TRBJ1-5; no firm D call. The CDR3 extends over 14 amino acids. Trimming removed 3 bases at V and 8 bases at J, with 14 bases between. Per the germline V gene, CDR1 is WNHNN and CDR2 is SYGVQD (reference sequence). In DNA form, the CDR3 reads TGCGCCAGCAGTGACTTCGAGGGTGGAGAGCCCCAGCATTTT. Encoded protein: CASSDFEGGEPQHF.

This clone was counted a few times. The rearrangement joins TRBV14 to TRBJ1-1; D is undetermined. The V gene lost 1 base and the J gene lost 3 bases, with 9 bases spanning the gap. CDR3 length: 14 residues. Germline-derived CDR1 and CDR2 are SGHDN and FVKESK. The CDR3 here is CASSQGVRDTEAFF. DNA for the CDR3: TGTGCCAGCAGCCAAGGTGTACGGGACACTGAAGCTTTCTTT.

This clone was detected once. This rearrangement joins TRBV5-6 to TRBJ2-3; the D gene is possibly TRBD2 (6 bases). The CDR3 covers 16 residues. Deletions cut 4 bases from V and 2 bases from J, with 17 bases between. In germline, CDR1 is SGHDT, CDR2 YYEEEE. In DNA, the CDR3 is TGTGCCAGCAGCACGGGAGCGCCCCCATACACAGATACGCAGTATTTT. This sequence encodes CASSTGAPPYTDTQYF.

This chain joins TRBV9 and TRBJ2-1, with 12 bases identical to TRBD2. This CDR3 is 17 amino acids long. The ends lost 3 bases at V and 2 bases at J; junction bases unmatched: 6. Germline assignment: CDR1 SGDLS and CDR2 YYNGEE. The CDR3 bases are TGTGCCAGCAGCGCCCGGACTAGCGGGGCGACCTACAATGAGCAGTTCTTC. This translates into CASSARTSGATYNEQFF.

The chain joins TRBV4-3 to TRBJ2-3; TRBD2 matches at 9 bases. CDR3 length: 17 residues. After removal of 0 bases from V and 2 bases from J, the junction contained 6 bases not matched to a gene. From germline, CDR1 is LGHNA and CDR2 YSLEER. DNA for the CDR3: TGCGCCAGCAGCCAAGATGCGAGCGGGAGGTCCACAGATACGCAGTATTTT. Protein product: CASSQDASGRSTDTQYF.

This clone occurred a few times. V gene TRBV25-1 combines with J gene TRBJ2-7; D perhaps matches TRBD1 (6 bases). The CDR3 length is 13 residues. From germline, CDR1 is MGHDK and CDR2 SYGVNS. Trimming shortened V by 4 bases and J by 2 bases, and 9 bases separated the two germline ends. Here the CDR3 reads CASSAGAPYEQYF. As DNA, the CDR3 is TGTGCCAGCAGTGCAGGGGCCCCCTACGAGCAGTACTTC.

This chain joins TRBV30 and TRBJ2-1; tentative D call: TRBD2 (5 bases). CDR1 GTSNPN and CDR2 SVGIG come from the germline V gene (reference sequence). The CDR3 totals 16 residues. V gave up 6 bases and J gave up 3 bases, with 21 bases separating them. CDR3 sequence (DNA): TGTGCCTGCAAGTACCCCGTAGCGAACCGCTACAATGAGCAGTTCTTC. Encoded protein: CACKYPVANRYNEQFF.

This chain uses TRBV6-6 with TRBJ1-5; D may be TRBD1 (6 bases). Germline-derived CDR1 and CDR2 are MNHNY and SVGAGI (reference sequence). This CDR3 region has 13 residues. V was shortened by 7 bases and J by 6 bases, with 13 bases between the two germline ends. This CDR3 is CASTPQGSQPQHF. CDR3 sequence (DNA): TGTGCCAGCACTCCGCAGGGGAGTCAGCCCCAGCATTTT.

The chain has TRBV2 and TRBJ1-1, with D possibly being TRBD1 (5 bases). CDR1 SNHLY and CDR2 FYNNEI come from the germline V gene. The CDR3 is 14 residues long. Between the trimmed V and J ends, which lost 2 bases and 3 bases, there was a span of 10 bases. CDR3 sequence (DNA): TGTGCCAGCAGTGAAAATTGGGGGGACACTGAAGCTTTCTTT. Translated: CASSENWGDTEAFF.

The chain is built from TRBV28 and TRBJ1-2, with D tentatively TRBD1 (6 bases). From germline, CDR1 is MDHEN and CDR2 SYDVKM. This CDR3 has 16 residues. Trimming stripped 4 bases from V and 5 bases from J, with 20 bases between. The CDR3 reads CASSWGGGTYAYGYTF. In DNA form, the CDR3 reads TGTGCCAGCAGTTGGGGAGGGGGAACATACGCGTATGGCTACACCTTC.

The rearrangement uses TRBV28 and TRBJ1-2, with unresolved D. CDR1 and CDR2 from the germline V gene are MDHEN and SYDVKM. The CDR3 spans 9 residues. V lost 5 bases and J 8 bases, leaving 3 bases between the germline ends. The CDR3 loop is CASSRGYTF. In DNA, the CDR3 is TGTGCCAGCAGTCGGGGCTACACCTTC.

The chain recombines TRBV25-1 with TRBJ2-7, with 9 bases fitting TRBD2. Per the germline V gene, CDR1 is MGHDK and CDR2 is SYGVNS. Germline trimming cut 6 bases from V and 6 bases from J; bases unmatched to any gene: 15. The CDR3 loop spans 16 amino acids. CDR3 in DNA: TGTGCCAGCAGGTACAAAGGTAGCGGGAGTTTAGGCGAGCAGTACTTC. As protein: CASRYKGSGSLGEQYF.

This chain joins TRBV2 and TRBJ2-1; TRBD2 agrees at 7 bases. CDR1 is SNHLY and CDR2 is FYNNEI in the germline V gene. This CDR3 has 14 amino acids. Losses at the gene ends were 7 bases for V and 6 bases for J; bases not matched to a gene: 9. CDR3 loop: CASTPAGNTNEQFF. The DNA for the CDR3 is TGTGCCAGCACTCCAGCGGGGAATACCAATGAGCAGTTCTTC.

This chain uses TRBV4-1 with TRBJ1-4; weak D call: TRBD1 (5 bases). In germline, CDR1 is MGHRA, CDR2 YSYEKL. This CDR3 region has 15 residues. Trimming stripped 6 bases from V and 1 base from J, with 12 bases between. The CDR3 loop reads CASRPRGLTNEKLFF. In DNA form, the CDR3 reads TGCGCCAGCAGACCCCGGGGGTTAACTAATGAAAAACTGTTTTTT.

This clone was detected once. This rearrangement joins TRBV9 to TRBJ1-1, with 9 bases that match TRBD1. The CDR3 has 19 residues. V was clipped by 4 bases and J by 0 bases; unmatched bases: 16. Per germline, CDR1 SGDLS and CDR2 YYNGEE. The CDR3 DNA reads as TGTGCCAGCAGCCCGGGGATGGGGTACAGGGGGCGTGTGAACACTGAAGCTTTCTTT. It codes for CASSPGMGYRGRVNTEAFF.

The V call is TRBV7-9, the J call TRBJ2-1, with D possibly TRBD2 on 6 matching bases. This CDR3 is 15 amino acids long. Germline CDR1 is SEHNR and CDR2 is FQNEAQ (reference sequence). V shed 3 bases and J shed 5 bases, with 14 bases lying between them. In DNA form, the CDR3 reads TGTGCCAGCAGCTTTCCCGGGACTCAAAACAATGAGCAGTTCTTC. Its protein is CASSFPGTQNNEQFF.

The chain couples TRBV7-8 to TRBJ1-1; 9 bases map to TRBD1. The CDR3 length is 13 residues. Germline trimming cut 3 bases from V and 6 bases from J; bases unmatched to any gene: 2. Germline values: CDR1 SGHVS, CDR2 FQNEAQ. Here the CDR3 DNA reads TGTGCCAGCAGCTTGGACAGGGGCTCTGAAGCTTTCTTT. This encodes CASSLDRGSEAFF.

In its sample, this clone was seen once. The chain links TRBV6-1 to TRBJ1-1, with D hard to call. The germline V gene encodes CDR1 MNHNS and CDR2 SASEGT. The CDR3 is made up of 14 amino acids. Deletions cut 3 bases from V and 5 bases from J, with 13 bases between. The CDR3: CASSDSGRGTEAFF. The CDR3 DNA is TGTGCCAGCAGTGACAGCGGCCGAGGTACTGAAGCTTTCTTT.

CDR3 DNA sequence: TGTGCCAGCAGCCGAATCTTCCCGTGGACTAGCGGGAGCGTCTACGAGCAGTACTTC. Encoded protein: CASSRIFPWTSGSVYEQYF. The genes are TRBV11-2 and TRBJ2-7, with TRBD2 identical over 13 bases. Germline V gene sequence: CDR1 SGHAT, CDR2 FQNNGV. The CDR3 is made up of 19 amino acids. Trimming cost V 5 bases and J 3 bases; bases outside gene matches: 16.

This chain connects TRBV5-1 to TRBJ2-1; 10 nucleotides line up with TRBD1. Germline loops: CDR1 SGHRS, CDR2 YFSETQ. The CDR3 is 16 amino acids. V lost 0 bases and J lost 4; bases outside the gene matches: 4. As DNA, the CDR3 is TGCGCCAGCAGCTTGGAGGGACAGGGGATATACAATGAGCAGTTCTTC. Translating gives CASSLEGQGIYNEQFF.

This chain links TRBV6-5 with TRBJ2-1; 7 bases are shared with TRBD1. V trimming: 0 bases; J trimming: 7 bases; junction bases outside the gene matches: 3. Germline loops: CDR1 MNHEY, CDR2 SVGAGI. The CDR3 is 14 amino acids. The CDR3 spells CASSYSGQDNEQFF. In nucleotides, the CDR3 is TGTGCCAGCAGTTACTCTGGACAGGATAATGAGCAGTTCTTC.

The chain couples TRBV5-6 to TRBJ2-5, with 7 bases that match TRBD2. Trimming took 3 bases from V and 5 from J; bases not matched to a gene: 4. The CDR3 runs 13 residues. The germline CDR1 and CDR2 sequences are SGHDT and YYEEEE. The CDR3 DNA is TGTGCCAGCAGCTCTACTAGCGCGGAGACCCAGTACTTC. Its protein product is CASSSTSAETQYF.

The DNA of the CDR3 is TGCGCCAGCAGCTTGGTTCTAGCGGGAGAATCCTACGAGCAGTACTTC. Its translation is CASSLVLAGESYEQYF. The chain uses TRBV5-1 and TRBJ2-7; 10 nucleotides agree with TRBD2. Germline V gene lookup returns CDR1 SGHRS and CDR2 YFSETQ. The CDR3 spans 16 residues. V shed 0 bases and J 1 base; nucleotides not matched to a gene: 4.